This TCR beta chain was recovered during a study of regulatory T cells in long-lasting Graves disease. General observations from the study: Persistent patients shared 2,500 to 3,000 public clonotypes among themselves. Newly diagnosed patients shared fewer, at approximately 970.

The authors built TCR beta libraries using iRepertoire HTBI primers and Arm-PCR of CDR3 regions. TCRdb reanalysed the multiplex PCR reads using MiXCR and keeps one entry per CDR3 protein. This table has roughly 500,000 distinct CDR3 sequences, approximately 13% appearing once. Time point specified: newly diagnosed GD, antithyroid drugs for less than 3 months. Researchers made the TCR library from RNA that was extracted from PBMCs. Germline-derived CDR1 and CDR2 are SEHNR and FQNEAQ (reference sequence). Trimming took off 10 bases at V and 5 bases at J, with 14 bases between the two ends. The CDR3 is 13 residues long. In its sample, this clonotype was seen a few times. The antigen remains undetermined. These data were likewise used in another study, on T cells in Graves' hyperthyroidism and ophthalmopathy. That source adds: An absence of ophthalmopathy progression within 18 months meant stable Graves' hyperthyroidism. Not enrolled were patients with uncontrolled infection, other autoimmune disease, pregnancy or lactation. Primed by the HTBI set, a first-round RT-PCR was run on the TCR CDR3.

The V and J genes are TRBV7-9 and TRBJ2-2; D remains unclear. This clonotype was obtained from a man aged 30 to 45 with Graves disease. This material consisted of peripheral blood mononuclear cells (PBMCs), taken at new diagnosis, from a patient treated with antithyroid drugs. The CDR3, as DNA: TGTGCCACCCCGTTCTTGGTAACCGGGGAGCTGTTTTTT. Protein product: CATPFLVTGELFF.